A single sample gave rise to the 17 T cell receptor beta chains below, sequenced in a study of shared clonotypes between healthy human individuals (dated by TCRdb to 2018 to 2021). Library preparation employed the immunoSEQ multiplex PCR assay. Sourced from immuneACCESS, this table was stored by TCRdb with only in-frame sequences that have V and J called. A share of the clones is absent; for the studies checked, an unresolved V gene accounts for under half, and the remainder has no known explanation. This sample gives approximately 2.5 million clones in total; roughly 93% of them show up just once. The ten largest clonotypes hold 0.36% of the sample. Sequenced: naive CD4+ T cells from PBMCs. In light of the paper, this sample's cell subset or site label describes: CD45RA+ positively selected. These receptors were obtained from a man between 18 and 29 years old in good health. Some clones in this sample may be carry-over from other donors' samples.

This chain uses TRBV5-1 with TRBJ1-1; TRBD1 aligns across 7 bases. Germline V CDR1 and CDR2: SGHRS, YFSETQ. V lost 6 bases and J lost 1; bases outside the gene matches: 6. There are 14 residues in the CDR3. CDR3 amino acids: CASTKTGANTEAFF. The CDR3 nucleotides are TGCGCCAGCACAAAAACAGGGGCGAACACTGAAGCTTTCTTT.

Notes on this clone: Additional DNA sequences in this sample encode the identical CDR3. The chain employs TRBV5-4 and TRBJ2-1, with 9 nucleotides matching TRBD2. The ends lost 0 bases at V and 5 bases at J; junction bases unmatched: 6. Germline assignment: CDR1 SGHNT and CDR2 YYREEE (reference sequence). CDR3 length equals 16 residues. The CDR3 spells CASSLGGLAGDNEQFF. The DNA of the CDR3 is TGTGCCAGCAGCTTGGGGGGACTAGCAGGTGACAATGAGCAGTTCTTC. Together with reference TRBV5-4 and TRBJ2-1, the CDR3 gives the full variable domain: ETGVTQSPTHLIKTRGQQVTLRCSSQSGHNTVSWYQQALGQGPQFIFQYYREEENGRGNFPPRFSGLQFPNYSSELNVNALELDDSALYLCASSLGGLAGDNEQFFGPGTRLTVL.

The chain employs TRBV7-6 and TRBJ2-1, with 11 positions matching TRBD2. The CDR3 consists of 17 residues. Trimming took 1 base from V and 6 from J; bases not matched to a gene: 8. CDR1 and CDR2 (germline): SGHVS, FNYEAQ. Here the CDR3 DNA reads TGTGCCAGCAGCTTAGTTTCTAGCGGGAGGCTCGGCAATGAGCAGTTCTTC. It is translated as CASSLVSSGRLGNEQFF.

The chain is built from TRBV7-2 and TRBJ2-5; TRBD2 is a possible D gene (5 bases). The germline gives CDR1 SGHTA, CDR2 FQGNSA. V was trimmed by 1 base and J by 3 bases, leaving 6 bases between them. The CDR3 contains 13 residues. CDR3 nucleotide sequence: TGTGCCAGCAGCTTAGAGGAGGAAGAGACCCAGTACTTC. Protein: CASSLEEEETQYF.

The chain is built from TRBV18 and TRBJ2-7, with unresolved D. The CDR3 totals 15 residues. V shed 2 bases and J shed 0 bases, with 11 bases lying between them. From germline, CDR1 is KGHSH and CDR2 LQKENI. CDR3 residues: CASSPASGVSYEQYF. DNA of the CDR3: TGTGCCAGCTCACCAGCCAGTGGGGTCTCCTACGAGCAGTACTTC.

V usage is TRBV10-3 and J usage is TRBJ1-6, with D unclear. The CDR3 length is 17 residues. The V end was cut by 3 bases, the J end by 9 bases, with 21 bases between. CDR1 and CDR2 (germline): ENHRY, SYGVKD. The CDR3 spells CAISDFSPSRRRSPLHF. The CDR3 nucleotides are TGTGCCATCAGTGATTTCAGTCCCTCCCGGCGGCGTTCACCCCTCCACTTT.

Here the CDR3 DNA reads TGTGCCAGCAGCCCAAGTAGCGGCGGAACCTTCTACGAGCAGTACTTC. The encoded protein is CASSPSSGGTFYEQYF. The chain uses TRBV27 and TRBJ2-7, with a tentative D call TRBD2 (6 bases). The CDR3 sequence is 16 residues long. From germline, CDR1 is MNHEY and CDR2 SMNVEV (reference sequence). Trimming stripped 6 bases from V and 3 bases from J, with 21 bases between.

This rearrangement joins TRBV28 to TRBJ1-4, with D tentatively TRBD1 (5 bases). Trimming took 6 bases from V and 11 from J, leaving 22 bases between them. Germline values: CDR1 MDHEN, CDR2 SYDVKM. The CDR3 runs 15 residues. The CDR3 DNA reads TGTGCCAGCAGCCCACCGGGACCACGAACGGGGAAACTGTTTTTT. This translates into CASSPPGPRTGKLFF.

The chain has TRBV14 and TRBJ2-3; no firm D call. Germline CDR1 reads SGHDN; CDR2 reads FVKESK. With 3 bases removed from V and 2 bases from J, the gap between germline ends came to 15 bases. This CDR3 is built from 16 residues. The CDR3 here is CASSQFGVRATDTQYF. CDR3 nucleotides: TGTGCCAGCAGCCAGTTCGGAGTTAGAGCCACAGATACGCAGTATTTT.

J is TRBJ1-3 and V is TRBV28; 8 nucleotides line up with TRBD1. Looked up from germline, CDR1 is MDHEN and CDR2 is SYDVKM. V dropped 3 bases and J dropped 8; count of bases not matched to a gene: 9. The CDR3 sequence is 15 residues long. The CDR3 coding sequence is TGTGCCAGCAGTTTTATGGCAGGGGGCGCGGACACCATATATTTT. This codes for CASSFMAGGADTIYF.

The chain recombines TRBV5-1 with TRBJ2-1; 7 bases map to TRBD2. With V trimmed by 0 bases and J by 5 bases, 11 bases remained unmatched. In germline, CDR1 is SGHRS, CDR2 YFSETQ. CDR3 size: 17 residues. The CDR3 bases are TGCGCCAGCAGCTTGGGAGGACTAGAGCTAGCGGACAATGAGCAGTTCTTC. Translating gives CASSLGGLELADNEQFF.

A note on this clone: Additional DNA sequences in this sample encode the identical CDR3. This chain links TRBV14 with TRBJ1-2; D is unclear. Germline loops: CDR1 SGHDN, CDR2 FVKESK. Trimming removed 3 bases from V and 4 bases from J, with 9 bases in between. The CDR3 is 13 amino acids. The CDR3 nucleotides are TGTGCCAGCAGCCAGGGAGTTACCTATGGCTACACCTTC. Protein product: CASSQGVTYGYTF.

The chain carries TRBV7-9 and TRBJ2-2, with TRBD2 matching over 11 bases. V shed 2 bases and J 6 bases; nucleotides not matched to a gene: 2. This CDR3 spans 15 amino acids. The germline CDR1 and CDR2 sequences are SEHNR and FQNEAQ (reference sequence). CDR3 in DNA: TGTGCCAGCAGCTTATTACTAGCGGGAGCCGGGGAGCTGTTTTTT. Residues: CASSLLLAGAGELFF. The variable domain in full, completed from reference TRBV7-9 and TRBJ2-2, reads DTGVSQNPRHKITKRGQNVTFRCDPISEHNRLYWYRQTLGQGPEFLTYFQNEAQLEKSRLLSDRFSAERPKGSFSTLEIQRTEQGDSAMYLCASSLLLAGAGELFFGEGSRLTVL.

This rearrangement joins TRBV5-1 to TRBJ2-2; no firm D call. V gave up 2 bases and J gave up 1 base, with 6 bases separating them. This CDR3 contains 14 residues. Looked up from germline, CDR1 is SGHRS and CDR2 is YFSETQ. CDR3 sequence (DNA): TGCGCCAGCAGCTTCTTCGGGAACACCGGGGAGCTGTTTTTT. This codes for CASSFFGNTGELFF.

This clone was detected once. This chain uses TRBV7-9 with TRBJ2-7; 8 bases agree with TRBD1. There are 14 residues in the CDR3. Germline-derived CDR1 and CDR2 are SEHNR and FQNEAQ (reference sequence). V lost 6 bases and J lost 3; bases outside the gene matches: 7. CDR3 region: CASRPRGPHYEQYF. The CDR3 coding sequence is TGTGCCAGCAGGCCCAGGGGGCCACACTACGAGCAGTACTTC.

This sequence joins TRBV29-1 and TRBJ1-5; D remains unclear. Per germline, CDR1 SQVTM and CDR2 ANQGSEA. The ends were cut back, 4 bases at V and 4 bases at J, with 14 bases in the middle. The CDR3 is made up of 14 amino acids. The CDR3 loop is CSVVSGYDNQPQHF. The CDR3 DNA sequence: TGCAGCGTTGTTAGTGGATACGATAATCAGCCCCAGCATTTT.

The chain recombines TRBV11-3 with TRBJ2-7; D possibly corresponds to TRBD1 (6 bases). The germline V gene has CDR1 SGHNT and CDR2 YENEEA. V shed 0 bases and J shed 3 bases, with 27 bases lying between them. The CDR3 contains 20 residues. The CDR3: CASSLESLQQQGPYYYEQYF. CDR3 nucleotide sequence: TGTGCCAGCAGCTTAGAATCCCTACAACAACAGGGCCCCTACTACTACGAGCAGTACTTC.